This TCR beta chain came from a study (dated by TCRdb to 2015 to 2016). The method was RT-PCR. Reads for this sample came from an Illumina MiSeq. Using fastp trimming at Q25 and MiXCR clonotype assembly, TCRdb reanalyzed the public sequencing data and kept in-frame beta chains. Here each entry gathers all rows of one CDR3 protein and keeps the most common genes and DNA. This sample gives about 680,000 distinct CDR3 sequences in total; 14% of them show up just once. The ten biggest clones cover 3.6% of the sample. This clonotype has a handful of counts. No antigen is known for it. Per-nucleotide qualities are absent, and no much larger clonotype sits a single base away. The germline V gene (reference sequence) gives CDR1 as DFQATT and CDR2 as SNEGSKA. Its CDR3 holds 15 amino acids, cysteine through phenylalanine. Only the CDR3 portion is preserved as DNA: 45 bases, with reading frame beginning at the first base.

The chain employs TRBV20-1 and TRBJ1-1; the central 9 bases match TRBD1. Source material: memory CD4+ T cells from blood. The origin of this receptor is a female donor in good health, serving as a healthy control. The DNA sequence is TGCAGAATTATAACACCGGGACAGGGAGGAACTGAAGCTTTCTTT. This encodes CRIITPGQGGTEAFF.